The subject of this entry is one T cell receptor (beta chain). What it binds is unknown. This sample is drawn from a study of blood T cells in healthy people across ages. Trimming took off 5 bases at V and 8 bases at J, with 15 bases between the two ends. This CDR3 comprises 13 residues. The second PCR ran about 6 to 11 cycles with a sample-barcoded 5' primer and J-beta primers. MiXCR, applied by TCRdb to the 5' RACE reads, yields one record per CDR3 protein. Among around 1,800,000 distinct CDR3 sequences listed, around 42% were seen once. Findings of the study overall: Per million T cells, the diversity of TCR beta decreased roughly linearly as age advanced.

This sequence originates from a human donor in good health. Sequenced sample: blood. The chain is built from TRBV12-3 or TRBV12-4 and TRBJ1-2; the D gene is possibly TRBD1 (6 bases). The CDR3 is CASSRLGATGYTF. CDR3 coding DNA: TGTGCCAGCAGTCGACTGGGGGCGACAGGCTACACCTTC.